This entry lists 30 T cell receptor beta chains sequenced from one sample in a study of early T cells in non-severe SARS-CoV-2 infection. TCRdb independently ran MiXCR on the 5' RACE reads; one entry per CDR3 protein. Of tens of thousands of distinct CDR3 sequences in the sample, around 5% are singletons; the top ten hold less than 35%. Sequenced sample: whole blood. These receptors were collected from an adult who was a healthcare worker with PCR-confirmed SARS-CoV-2 infection or an uninfected control (not recorded which).

This clonotype showed up many times. The V and J genes are TRBV12-3 or TRBV12-4 and TRBJ2-6; a weak D match, TRBD1 (6 bases). Trimming pared 6 bases from V and 4 bases from J, leaving 16 bases between. The CDR3 extends over 16 amino acids. In DNA, the CDR3 is TGTGCCAGCAGCCCCGCCCAGGGGCGAGGGGCCAACGTCCTGACTTTC. Its translation is CASSPAQGRGANVLTF.

This clonotype was detected many times. The rearrangement uses TRBV5-1 and TRBJ2-7; 7 nucleotides line up with TRBD2. After removal of 0 bases from V and 1 base from J, the junction contained 7 bases not matched to a gene. The CDR3 totals 16 residues. CDR1 and CDR2 (germline): SGHRS, YFSETQ. DNA of the CDR3: TGCGCCAGCAGCTTGGCCTGGGGACTACCATCCTACGAGCAGTACTTC. Protein product: CASSLAWGLPSYEQYF.

This clonotype was recorded many times. The gene calls are TRBV19 and TRBJ2-5; maybe TRBD2 (6 bases). V was shortened by 4 bases and J by 5 bases, with 11 bases between the two germline ends. CDR1 and CDR2 from the germline V gene are LNHDA and SQIVND (reference sequence). The CDR3 length is 13 residues. The CDR3 DNA reads as TGTGCCAGTAGTACCTATGGAGGGGAGACCCAGTACTTC. Its translation is CASSTYGGETQYF.

This clonotype was seen repeatedly, ten times or more. This chain connects TRBV7-9 to TRBJ1-1; D perhaps matches TRBD1 (6 bases). The CDR3 length is 13 residues. V gave up 6 bases and J gave up 7 bases, with 15 bases separating them. The germline V gene has CDR1 SEHNR and CDR2 FQNEAQ (reference sequence). The CDR3 spells CASSPGQPFEAFF. CDR3 nucleotides: TGTGCCAGCAGTCCCGGACAGCCTTTTGAAGCTTTCTTT.

This clonotype showed up just a few times. This rearrangement joins TRBV12-3 or TRBV12-4 to TRBJ1-4, with a tentative D call TRBD1 (5 bases). V was shortened by 8 bases and J by 8 bases, with 18 bases between the two germline ends. The CDR3 contains 14 residues. This chain's CDR3 is CASSRDLRGEKLFF. The CDR3, as DNA: TGTGCCAGCTCCCGGGACCTTCGAGGCGAAAAACTGTTTTTT.

There are a few counts of this clonotype. CDR3 region: CASVKGGRQETQYF. The CDR3 nucleotides are TGTGCCAGCGTCAAGGGGGGGAGGCAAGAGACCCAGTACTTC. The V call is TRBV28, the J call TRBJ2-5; a possible D gene is TRBD2 (7 bases). Trimming removed 8 bases at V and 2 bases at J, with 15 bases between. Germline V CDR1 and CDR2: MDHEN, SYDVKM. The CDR3 contains 14 residues.

This chain links TRBV27 with TRBJ2-7, with TRBD2 matching 7 bases. CDR1 MNHEY and CDR2 SMNVEV come from the germline V gene (reference sequence). This CDR3 region has 14 residues. The junction had 9 bases not matched to a gene; V was cut back by 6 bases and J by 4 bases. The CDR3 is CASRLVGGGYEQYF. The CDR3, as DNA: TGTGCCAGCAGACTCGTTGGGGGGGGATACGAGCAGTACTTC.

This clonotype appeared a few times. The genes are TRBV5-1 and TRBJ2-5; a possible D gene is TRBD2 (5 bases). The CDR3 contains 12 residues. The germline V and J ends were trimmed by 4 bases and 4 bases, with 8 bases remaining between them. Germline V gives CDR1 SGHRS, CDR2 YFSETQ. The DNA of the CDR3 is TGCGCCAGCAGCCGGGATGGAGAGACCCAGTACTTC. The encoded protein is CASSRDGETQYF.

This clonotype turned up a few times. V gene TRBV12-3 or TRBV12-4 combines with J gene TRBJ2-7; TRBD1 agrees at 9 bases. This CDR3 region has 15 residues. V was pared by 6 bases and J by 4 bases, with 10 bases of the junction left unmatched. DNA of the CDR3: TGTGCCAGCAGACTAGGGACAGGGAAAAGGTACGAGCAGTACTTC. The encoded protein is CASRLGTGKRYEQYF.

The chain employs TRBV5-1 and TRBJ1-2; TRBD1 aligns across 7 bases. Germline-derived CDR1 and CDR2 are SGHRS and YFSETQ. The V gene end was trimmed by 3 bases and the J gene end by 7 bases; junction bases not matched to a gene: 6. This CDR3 is 13 amino acids long. CDR3 in DNA: TGCGCCAGCAGCTCAGGACAGGAAGTTGGCTACACCTTC. Translating it yields CASSSGQEVGYTF.

This clonotype appeared a few times. This chain's CDR3 is CASRLTGHYNSPLHF. CDR3 in DNA: TGTGCCAGCAGATTGACAGGCCACTATAATTCACCCCTCCACTTT. The chain uses TRBV27 and TRBJ1-6; the D gene is possibly TRBD1 (6 bases). Trimming cost V 6 bases and J 3 bases, with 12 bases left between them. The CDR3 consists of 15 residues. The V gene's germline CDR1 is MNHEY and CDR2 SMNVEV (reference sequence).

This clonotype came up many times. The rearrangement joins TRBV7-3 to TRBJ2-1; 8 bases are shared with TRBD2. The J segment lost 7 bases and the V segment lost 2 bases, leaving 10 bases of the junction unmatched. CDR1 and CDR2 from the germline V gene are SGHTA and FQGTGA. This CDR3 comprises 16 residues. The CDR3 protein is CASSLGPGLGRNEQFF. The CDR3 DNA follows: TGTGCCAGCAGCTTAGGACCGGGACTAGGGCGGAATGAGCAGTTCTTC. The variable domain in full, completed from reference TRBV7-3 and TRBJ2-1, reads GAGVSQTPSNKVTEKGKYVELRCDPISGHTALYWYRQSLGQGPEFLIYFQGTGAADDSGLPNDRFFAVRPEGSVSTLKIQRTERGDSAVYLCASSLGPGLGRNEQFFGPGTRLTVL.

This clonotype has at least ten counts. V is TRBV18 and J is TRBJ2-3, with unresolved D. V was shortened by 6 bases and J by 2 bases, with 12 bases between the two germline ends. The germline V gene has CDR1 KGHSH and CDR2 LQKENI. The CDR3 sequence is 14 residues long. In DNA, the CDR3 is TGTGCCAGCTCCGCGGTGGGGTTCACAGATACGCAGTATTTT. Amino acid sequence: CASSAVGFTDTQYF.

This chain joins TRBV15 and TRBJ2-7; TRBD2 might be the D (6 bases). Per the germline V gene, CDR1 is LNHNV and CDR2 is YYDKDF (reference sequence). The CDR3 length is 15 residues. V shed 0 bases and J shed 3 bases, with 12 bases lying between them. The CDR3 nucleotides read TGTGCCACCAGCAGAGATAGGGGAGGAGGCTACGAGCAGTACTTC. Amino acid sequence: CATSRDRGGGYEQYF. Full variable domain (missing parts from reference TRBV15 and TRBJ2-7): DAMVIQNPRYQVTQFGKPVTLSCSQTLNHNVMYWYQQKSSQAPKLLFHYYDKDFNNEADTPDNFQSRRPNTSFCFLDIRSPGLGDTAMYLCATSRDRGGGYEQYFGPGTRLTVT.

This clonotype has a count of ten or more. V gene TRBV9 combines with J gene TRBJ2-7; a weak D match, TRBD2 (5 bases). Germline CDR1 is SGDLS and CDR2 is YYNGEE. V lost 4 bases to trimming and J lost 0 bases, with 8 bases between them. The CDR3 is 13 amino acids. In DNA form, the CDR3 reads TGTGCCAGCAGCCCTCGGGGCTCCTACGAGCAGTACTTC. Translation: CASSPRGSYEQYF.

By its share, this clonotype is medium-sized. This chain connects TRBV4-2 to TRBJ2-1, with 7 positions matching TRBD2. J gave up 4 bases and V 0 bases, and 3 bases lay outside the gene matches. Germline loops: CDR1 LGHNA, CDR2 YNFKEQ. The CDR3 loop spans 15 amino acids. The CDR3 bases are TGTGCCAGCAGCCAAGAATGGGAGGGGTACAATGAGCAGTTCTTC. Translated: CASSQEWEGYNEQFF.

In this sample, this clonotype turned up many times. The chain employs TRBV30 and TRBJ1-2; TRBD1 is a possible D gene (5 bases). CDR1 GTSNPN and CDR2 SVGIG come from the germline V gene (reference sequence). The CDR3 is made up of 11 amino acids. Trimming took off 6 bases at V and 5 bases at J, with 10 bases between the two ends. The CDR3 spells CACVGLYGYTF. The CDR3, as DNA: TGTGCCTGTGTGGGACTTTATGGCTACACCTTC.

This chain links TRBV9 with TRBJ2-6, with 8 nucleotides matching TRBD1. Trimming took 4 bases from V and 1 from J; bases not matched to a gene: 7. In germline, CDR1 is SGDLS, CDR2 YYNGEE. This CDR3 spans 17 amino acids. CDR3: CASSQHQGASGANVLTF. The CDR3 DNA sequence: TGTGCCAGCAGCCAACACCAGGGGGCATCTGGGGCCAACGTCCTGACTTTC.

This clonotype was seen repeatedly, ten times or more. The rearrangement links TRBV12-3 or TRBV12-4 to TRBJ2-5, with D tentatively TRBD2 (5 bases). Trimming cost V 5 bases and J 2 bases, with 12 bases left between them. This CDR3 is 14 amino acids long. The CDR3 DNA is TGTGCCAGCAGTCTCCCGGACTCTCAAGAGACCCAGTACTTC. As protein: CASSLPDSQETQYF.

This clonotype is medium-sized by share. V usage is TRBV28 and J usage is TRBJ2-1, with D perhaps matching TRBD2 (5 bases). The CDR3 runs 14 residues. The V gene lost 3 bases and the J gene lost 9 bases, with 15 bases spanning the gap. Germline CDR1 MDHEN, CDR2 SYDVKM. The CDR3 DNA reads TGTGCCAGCAGTTTCGGCGGGTATGGAGGTGAGCAGTTCTTC. This gives the protein CASSFGGYGGEQFF.

This clonotype was seen repeatedly, ten times or more. CDR3 in amino acids: CASSLGGAEAFF. The CDR3, as DNA: TGTGCCAGCAGCTTAGGGGGGGCTGAAGCTTTCTTT. This chain connects TRBV7-9 to TRBJ1-1; weak D call: TRBD1 (5 bases). The germline V gene encodes CDR1 SEHNR and CDR2 FQNEAQ (reference sequence). The CDR3 length is 12 residues. The ends were cut back, 1 base at V and 6 bases at J, with 6 bases in the middle. Looking up the rest from reference TRBV7-9 and TRBJ1-1 gives the full variable domain: DTGVSQNPRHKITKRGQNVTFRCDPISEHNRLYWYRQTLGQGPEFLTYFQNEAQLEKSRLLSDRFSAERPKGSFSTLEIQRTEQGDSAMYLCASSLGGAEAFFGQGTRLTVV.

This clonotype was counted ten times or more. The J gene is TRBJ2-3, the V gene TRBV7-2; D remains ambiguous. The CDR3 has 14 residues. V was trimmed by 5 bases and J by 0 bases, leaving 9 bases between them. In germline, CDR1 is SGHTA, CDR2 FQGNSA. CDR3 sequence reads: CASSPVTSTDTQYF. CDR3 bases: TGTGCCAGCAGCCCGGTTACTAGCACAGATACGCAGTATTTT.

The sample holds many counts of this clonotype. The rearrangement links TRBV7-6 to TRBJ1-6; the D is unclear. Germline CDR1 SGHVS, CDR2 FNYEAQ. The CDR3 is 12 amino acids. V lost 4 bases, J lost 9 bases, and 7 bases lay in between. The CDR3 is CASSSLGSPLHF. In DNA, the CDR3 is TGTGCCAGCAGCTCCCTAGGTTCACCCCTCCACTTT. Filled out from reference TRBV7-6 and TRBJ1-6, the complete variable domain reads GAGVSQSPRYKVTKRGQDVALRCDPISGHVSLYWYRQALGQGPEFLTYFNYEAQQDKSGLPNDRFSAERPEGSISTLTIQRTEQRDSAMYRCASSSLGSPLHFGNGTRLTVT.

This clonotype came up many times. The chain recombines TRBV9 with TRBJ2-3, with 11 bases aligning to TRBD2. The germline gives CDR1 SGDLS, CDR2 YYNGEE. Unmatched junction bases numbered 3, after V lost 0 bases and J lost 9 bases. The CDR3 spans 14 residues. The CDR3 is CASSVGLAGGTQYF. The CDR3 DNA follows: TGTGCCAGCAGCGTAGGATTAGCGGGGGGGACGCAGTATTTT.

This clonotype was seen many times. The J gene is TRBJ1-1, the V gene TRBV12-3 or TRBV12-4, with a weak D call TRBD1 (6 bases). The CDR3 covers 14 residues. Trimming left V 8 bases short and J 9 bases short, with 22 bases between. The CDR3 DNA reads TGTGCCAGCGCCCTGGGGGCGGTCCGCATTCAAGCTTTCTTT. It translates to CASALGAVRIQAFF.

The chain is built from TRBV5-1 and TRBJ2-3; TRBD1 aligns across 7 bases. Trimming took 4 bases from V and 5 from J; bases not matched to a gene: 10. The CDR3 is 15 amino acids. Looked up from germline, CDR1 is SGHRS and CDR2 is YFSETQ. The CDR3 spells CASSRGTDEGDTQYF. CDR3 in DNA: TGCGCCAGCAGCCGAGGGACAGATGAAGGAGATACGCAGTATTTT.

This clonotype has ten or more counts. V is TRBV12-3 or TRBV12-4 and J is TRBJ1-1; weak D call: TRBD1 (6 bases). The length of the CDR3 is 13 residues. The V and J ends lost 7 bases and 0 bases respectively, with 9 bases between them. The CDR3 nucleotides are TGTGCCAGCAACGGGGGCATGAACACTGAAGCTTTCTTT. It is translated as CASNGGMNTEAFF.

This clonotype was seen a few times. The gene calls are TRBV12-3 or TRBV12-4 and TRBJ1-1; 9 bases agree with TRBD1. The V segment lost 5 bases and the J segment 10 bases; nucleotides outside the gene matches: 8. The CDR3 sequence is 13 residues long. CDR3: CASSTGQGLVAFF. Here the CDR3 DNA reads TGTGCCAGCAGTACCGGACAGGGGTTGGTAGCTTTCTTT.

Ten or more counts support this clonotype. This sequence joins TRBV4-2 and TRBJ2-1; D perhaps matches TRBD1 (5 bases). CDR1 is LGHNA and CDR2 is YNFKEQ in the germline V gene. The CDR3 loop spans 13 amino acids. V was cut by 4 bases and J by 16 bases, with 20 bases left in between. The CDR3 sequence is CASSPSAVQGPFF. Written as DNA, the CDR3 is TGTGCCAGCAGCCCCTCTGCGGTGCAGGGCCCCTTCTTC.

This clonotype occurred many times. CDR3 nucleotide sequence: TGTGCCATCAGTGGACTAGCGGTCTCGAGCTCCTACAATGAGCAGTTCTTC. Translating gives CAISGLAVSSSYNEQFF. The chain is built from TRBV10-3 and TRBJ2-1; 9 nucleotides agree with TRBD2. The CDR3 is 17 amino acids. V gave up 4 bases and J gave up 0 bases; unmatched junction bases: 7. Per the germline V gene, CDR1 is ENHRY and CDR2 is SYGVKD.